Shown below are 13 T cell receptor beta chains from a single sample sequenced in a study of cytomegalovirus exposure and HLA in healthy donors. Vbeta (60) and Jbeta (13) primers were used in the PCR. TCRdb's copy holds only in-frame clones and misses some; the assay was immunoSEQ multiplex PCR. The sample holds roughly 120,000 clones, 65% to 90% seen once. The sequenced sample was PBMCs. Receptor source: a woman aged 30 to 39 in good health and CMV-seronegative.

This rearrangement joins TRBV2 to TRBJ2-7, with 9 bases aligning to TRBD2. J was trimmed by 7 bases and V by 5 bases; bases with no gene match: 9. The germline CDR1 and CDR2 sequences are SNHLY and FYNNEI. The CDR3 totals 14 residues. In nucleotides, the CDR3 is TGTGCCAGCAGTATAGCGGGAGCCGCCAGTGAGCAGTACTTC. Translating it yields CASSIAGAASEQYF.

This chain links TRBV25-1 with TRBJ2-6; D is perhaps TRBD1 (6 bases). Between the trimmed V and J ends, which lost 3 bases and 0 bases, there was a span of 12 bases. This CDR3 spans 17 amino acids. Germline V gene sequence: CDR1 MGHDK, CDR2 SYGVNS. CDR3 sequence reads: CASSDRGRASGANVLTF. The CDR3 region has the DNA TGTGCCAGCAGTGACAGGGGACGAGCCTCTGGGGCCAACGTCCTGACTTTC.

The chain is built from TRBV5-1 and TRBJ2-1; 15 positions match TRBD2. The length of the CDR3 is 18 residues. V trimming: 4 bases; J trimming: 5 bases; junction bases outside the gene matches: 10. Germline-derived CDR1 and CDR2 are SGHRS and YFSETQ. The CDR3 loop is CASSPGLAGGPSNNEQFF. CDR3 nucleotide sequence: TGCGCCAGCAGCCCCGGACTAGCGGGAGGGCCTTCGAACAATGAGCAGTTCTTC.

A few counts support this clone. The chain joins TRBV5-1 to TRBJ1-1, with D unresolved. The CDR3 totals 13 residues. Trimming pared 0 bases from V and 7 bases from J, leaving 10 bases between. Per germline, CDR1 SGHRS and CDR2 YFSETQ. CDR3: CASSLGQDGEAFF. In DNA, the CDR3 is TGCGCCAGCAGCTTGGGACAAGACGGTGAAGCTTTCTTT.

The rearrangement uses TRBV11-2 and TRBJ2-2; TRBD2 matches at 12 bases. This CDR3 comprises 15 residues. Germline CDR1 reads SGHAT; CDR2 reads FQNNGV. V trimming: 6 bases; J trimming: 9 bases; junction bases outside the gene matches: 8. The CDR3 nucleotides read TGTGCCAGCAGTCCGACTAGCGGGAGTGACCGGGAGCTGTTTTTT. Protein sequence: CASSPTSGSDRELFF.

About this clone itself: At the DNA level, this CDR3 is encoded by other sequences in the same sample as well. The V and J genes are TRBV27 and TRBJ2-1; weak D call: TRBD2 (6 bases). The germline V gene has CDR1 MNHEY and CDR2 SMNVEV (reference sequence). The V end lost 4 bases, the J end lost 0 bases, and 13 bases lay between the germline ends. CDR3 length: 16 residues. The CDR3 DNA sequence: TGTGCCAGCAGTTCCTGGGACTCATCCTCCTACAATGAGCAGTTCTTC. This translates into CASSSWDSSSYNEQFF.

The rearrangement joins TRBV19 to TRBJ2-6; D might be TRBD1 (6 bases). The CDR3 runs to 17 residues. Trimming removed 4 bases from V and 1 base from J, with 14 bases in between. Germline V CDR1 and CDR2: LNHDA, SQIVND (reference sequence). The DNA of the CDR3 is TGTGCCAGTAGTAGACCTCAAGGGGGTTCTGGGGCCAACGTCCTGACTTTC. Amino acids: CASSRPQGGSGANVLTF.

V usage is TRBV5-1 and J usage is TRBJ1-6; 7 bases line up with TRBD1. The V and J ends lost 5 bases and 5 bases, in that order; junction bases with no gene match: 10. CDR3 length: 16 residues. Germline CDR1 SGHRS, CDR2 YFSETQ. The CDR3 protein is CASSSSPGTDNSPLHF. DNA of the CDR3: TGCGCCAGCAGTTCATCTCCCGGGACAGATAATTCACCCCTCCACTTT.

To note about this clone: Mismatch with germline at one junction end may stem from a read error. The chain carries TRBV7-3 and TRBJ2-5; 7 bases are a match to TRBD1. Germline V gene data show CDR1 as SGHTA and CDR2 as FQGTGA. This CDR3 is built from 16 residues. The CDR3 region is CSSSPETGWALETQYF. CDR3 sequence (DNA): TGTTCCAGCAGCCCCGAGACAGGGTGGGCCTTGGAGACCCAGTACTTC.

CDR3: CASKTEYNSPLHF. The CDR3 DNA follows: TGTGCCAGCAAAACAGAATATAATTCACCCCTCCACTTT. The genes are TRBV6-6 and TRBJ1-6, with no clear D. Germline CDR1 MNHNY, CDR2 SVGAGI (reference sequence). The CDR3 loop spans 13 amino acids. Deletions cut 7 bases from V and 4 bases from J, with 8 bases between.

The chain combines TRBV7-2 with TRBJ2-2; no definite D call. The CDR3 has 12 amino acids. The V gene lost 5 bases and the J gene lost 7 bases, with 8 bases spanning the gap. Germline V gene data show CDR1 as SGHTA and CDR2 as FQGNSA. The CDR3 here is CASSPYIGELFF. In DNA, the CDR3 is TGTGCCAGCAGCCCGTACATCGGGGAGCTGTTTTTT.

The chain joins TRBV11-2 to TRBJ2-1; D ambiguous. V lost 2 bases and J 6 bases, leaving 14 bases between the germline ends. The CDR3 has 15 residues. Germline V gene sequence: CDR1 SGHAT, CDR2 FQNNGV. The CDR3 DNA reads as TGTGCCAGCAGCTTATCTCCCTTAATGGCCAATGAGCAGTTCTTC. It codes for CASSLSPLMANEQFF.

The chain uses TRBV5-4 and TRBJ2-7; the D gene is possibly TRBD2 (5 bases). V dropped 3 bases and J dropped 5 bases, with 12 bases sitting between them. This CDR3 spans 13 amino acids. Germline CDR1 reads SGHNT; CDR2 reads YYREEE (reference sequence). This CDR3 reads CASSSLEGNEQYF. Written as DNA, the CDR3 is TGTGCCAGCAGCTCCCTCGAGGGCAACGAGCAGTACTTC. The full variable domain, with the rest looked up from reference TRBV5-4 and TRBJ2-7, is ETGVTQSPTHLIKTRGQQVTLRCSSQSGHNTVSWYQQALGQGPQFIFQYYREEENGRGNFPPRFSGLQFPNYSSELNVNALELDDSALYLCASSSLEGNEQYFGPGTRLTVT.